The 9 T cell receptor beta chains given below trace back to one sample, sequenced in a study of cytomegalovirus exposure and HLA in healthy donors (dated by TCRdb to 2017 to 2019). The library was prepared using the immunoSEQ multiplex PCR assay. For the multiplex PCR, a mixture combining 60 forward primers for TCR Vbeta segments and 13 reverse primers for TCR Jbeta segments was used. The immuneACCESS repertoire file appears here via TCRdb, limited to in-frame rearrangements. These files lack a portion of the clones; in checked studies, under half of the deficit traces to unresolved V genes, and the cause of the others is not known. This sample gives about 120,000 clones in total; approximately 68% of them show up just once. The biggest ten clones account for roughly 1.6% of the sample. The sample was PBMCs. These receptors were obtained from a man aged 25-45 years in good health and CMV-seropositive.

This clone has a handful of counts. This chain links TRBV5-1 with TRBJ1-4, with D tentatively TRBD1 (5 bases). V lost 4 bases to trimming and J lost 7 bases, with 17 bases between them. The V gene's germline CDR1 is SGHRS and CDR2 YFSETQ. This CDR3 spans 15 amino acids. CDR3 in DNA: TGCGCCAGCAGCCTAACGAACCGGGGGTCTGAAAAACTGTTTTTT. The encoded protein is CASSLTNRGSEKLFF.

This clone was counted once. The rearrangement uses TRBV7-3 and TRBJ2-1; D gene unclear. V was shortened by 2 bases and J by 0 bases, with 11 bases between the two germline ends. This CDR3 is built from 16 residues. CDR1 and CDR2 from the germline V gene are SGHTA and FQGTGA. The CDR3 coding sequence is TGTGCCAGCAGCTTATATCCCTCCAGCTCCTACAATGAGCAGTTCTTC. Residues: CASSLYPSSSYNEQFF.

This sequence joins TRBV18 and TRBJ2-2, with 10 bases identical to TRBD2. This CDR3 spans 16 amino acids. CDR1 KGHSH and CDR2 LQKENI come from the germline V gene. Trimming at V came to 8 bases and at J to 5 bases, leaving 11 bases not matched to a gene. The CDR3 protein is CASPEASGSDTGELFF. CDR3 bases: TGTGCCAGCCCTGAGGCTAGCGGGAGCGATACCGGGGAGCTGTTTTTT. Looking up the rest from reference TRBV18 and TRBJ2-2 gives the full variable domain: NAGVMQNPRHLVRRRGQEARLRCSPMKGHSHVYWYRQLPEEGLKFMVYLQKENIIDESGMPKERFSAEFPKEGPSILRIQQVVRGDSAAYFCASPEASGSDTGELFFGEGSRLTVL.

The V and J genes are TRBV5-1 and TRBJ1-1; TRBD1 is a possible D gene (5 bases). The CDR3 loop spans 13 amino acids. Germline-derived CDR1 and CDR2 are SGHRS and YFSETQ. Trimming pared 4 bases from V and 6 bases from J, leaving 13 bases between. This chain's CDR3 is CASSPHEGAEAFF. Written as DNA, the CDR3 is TGCGCCAGCAGCCCCCACGAAGGGGCTGAAGCTTTCTTT.

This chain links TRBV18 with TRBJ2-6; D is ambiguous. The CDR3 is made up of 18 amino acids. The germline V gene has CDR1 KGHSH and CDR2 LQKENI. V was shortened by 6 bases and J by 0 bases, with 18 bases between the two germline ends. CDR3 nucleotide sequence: TGTGCCAGCTCCCGATCCCTAGGTGTCAGCTCTGGGGCCAACGTCCTGACTTTC. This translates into CASSRSLGVSSGANVLTF.

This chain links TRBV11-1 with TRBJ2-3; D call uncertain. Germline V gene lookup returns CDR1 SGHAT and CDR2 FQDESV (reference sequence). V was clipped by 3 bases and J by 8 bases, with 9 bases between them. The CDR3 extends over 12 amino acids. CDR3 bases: TGTGCCAGCAGCTTCGCCCCGGGTACGCAGTATTTT. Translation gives CASSFAPGTQYF.

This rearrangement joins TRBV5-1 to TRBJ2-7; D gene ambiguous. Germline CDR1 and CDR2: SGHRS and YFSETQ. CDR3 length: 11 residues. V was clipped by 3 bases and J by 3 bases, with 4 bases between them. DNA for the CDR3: TGCGCCAGCAGCTCCATCTACGAGCAGTACTTC. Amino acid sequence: CASSSIYEQYF.

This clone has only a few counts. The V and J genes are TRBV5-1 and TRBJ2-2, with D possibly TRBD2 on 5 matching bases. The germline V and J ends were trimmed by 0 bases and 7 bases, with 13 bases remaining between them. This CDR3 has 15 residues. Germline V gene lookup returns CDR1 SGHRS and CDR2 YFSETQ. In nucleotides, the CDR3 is TGCGCCAGCAGCTTGGGTTTGTTGGGGAGCGGGGAGCTGTTTTTT. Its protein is CASSLGLLGSGELFF. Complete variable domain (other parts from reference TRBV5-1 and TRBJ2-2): KAGVTQTPRYLIKTRGQQVTLSCSPISGHRSVSWYQQTPGQGLQFLFEYFSETQRNKGNFPGRFSGRQFSNSRSEMNVSTLELGDSALYLCASSLGLLGSGELFFGEGSRLTVL.

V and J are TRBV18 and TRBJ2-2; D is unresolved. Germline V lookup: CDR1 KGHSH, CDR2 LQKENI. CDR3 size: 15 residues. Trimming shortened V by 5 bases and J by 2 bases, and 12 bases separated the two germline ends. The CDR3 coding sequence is TGTGCCAGCTCATCGAATCCGGGTAACACCGGGGAGCTGTTTTTT. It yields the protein CASSSNPGNTGELFF. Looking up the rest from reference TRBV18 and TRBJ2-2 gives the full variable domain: NAGVMQNPRHLVRRRGQEARLRCSPMKGHSHVYWYRQLPEEGLKFMVYLQKENIIDESGMPKERFSAEFPKEGPSILRIQQVVRGDSAAYFCASSSNPGNTGELFFGEGSRLTVL.